This TCR beta chain derives from a study of blood T cell repertoires in COVID-19 (dated by TCRdb to the early 2020s). Background on the whole study: Collaborator samples came from the United States, Italy and Spain and covered acute and convalescent phases of COVID-19. The material from the prospective study consisted of cDNA or gDNA derived from T cells, B-cell-depleted T cells, or PBMCs. Subjects who had been exposed to COVID-19, were actively infected with it, or had recovered from it provided the deeply sampled blood TCRbeta repertoires that made up the dataset. The repertoires were made available in a free public database intended to serve as a resource for research on the immune response to SARS-CoV-2. The samples were drawn from the first 160 participants of the ongoing ImmuneRACE study and from about 1,200 subjects provided by 6 global collaborators. Nearly every sample came with metadata listing a de-identified subject ID, COVID-19 status, age in years and sex. Where available, HLA class I and class II types were obtained from metadata supplied by the sample provider rather than from assay-based typing.

Whole blood was collected in K2EDTA tubes by collaborating institutions according to the institutions' own protocols. Collaborator samples were shipped for TCRbeta analysis as frozen whole blood, isolated PBMCs, or DNA extracted from either sample type. The CDR3, cysteine through phenylalanine, is 17 amino acids long. Just CDR3 DNA is preserved here, 51 bases in frame from base 1. The germline V gene (reference sequence) provides CDR1 SEHNR and CDR2 FQNEAQ. Trimming costs V 5 bases and J 1 base, and their ends lie 17 bases apart. TCRbeta CDR3 regions were amplified from genomic DNA using the immunoSEQ Assay, a bias-controlled multiplex PCR. On the authors' methods: The number of nucleated cells in each sample was estimated by amplification of reference gene primers within the assay. Sequence reads were collapsed and filtered to measure the absolute abundance of every unique TCRbeta CDR3 rearrangement. Productive Simpson clonality was computed per sample as the square root of Simpson's diversity index over productive rearrangements. In its TCRdb copy, this immuneACCESS table keeps in-frame sequences only and misses some clones. Where compared with another copy, unresolved V genes explain less than half of these, and the others have no known cause. V and J calls and clone size are those listed in that table; D and trimming were worked out from the DNA. For this sample the table gives around 78,000 clones, of which around 86% were detected only once. The top ten constitute approximately 1.8% of the sample.

The paper's findings and limits, for the study overall: The quantity of clinical and demographic metadata differed by source and by participant and was supplied without curation.

Concerning this clone: The clone's antigen remains unknown. It has no much larger one-base neighbor in the sample; base qualities were not kept.

The receptor was isolated from a woman aged 55-70 years with acute or convalescent COVID-19. Recombination joined TRBV7-9 with TRBJ2-2; a tentative D call is TRBD1 (5 bases match). The sequencing sample was made of peripheral blood. At the DNA level, the sequence is TGTGCCAGCAGCCTACCGCAGGGTACTCGGAACACCGGGGAGCTGTTTTTT. It translates to CASSLPQGTRNTGELFF.